A selection of T cell receptor beta chains follows, all from one sample in a study of radiation and T cells in renal cell carcinoma. Data came from immunoSEQ multiplex PCR; TCRdb stores just in-frame clones and leaves some out. This table holds about 140,000 clones, 75% to 90% found once. Sequenced here: blood, sampled from a patient whose treatment included radiotherapy and nephrectomy. The receptors here all came from a woman aged 45-65 years with renal cell carcinoma. Both conserved end residues are part of each CDR3. The D gene is left open where the match is weak. The size field is filled for only some rows; it gives once, few, many or a size class.

>-|-|TRBV30|TRBJ1-3
CAWSVASSGNTIYF
TGTGCCTGGAGTGTAGCTAGCTCTGGAAACACCATATATTTT
>-|-|TRBV6-1|TRBJ1-1
CASSGRVTEAFF
TGTGCCAGCAGTGGCAGGGTTACTGAAGCTTTCTTT
>-|-|TRBV27|TRBJ1-6
CASSFLQGYSPLHF
TGTGCCAGCAGTTTTTTACAGGGCTATTCACCCCTCCACTTT
>-|few|TRBV12-5|TRBJ1-5
CASGFGEQPQHF
TGTGCTAGTGGTTTTGGGGAGCAGCCCCAGCATTTT
>TRBD1|-|TRBV9|TRBJ1-3
CASSHSIGTGESGNTIYF
TGTGCCAGCAGCCACTCAATAGGGACAGGGGAATCTGGAAACACCATATATTTT
>TRBD1|-|TRBV5-5|TRBJ2-2
CASSLNRGWETGELFF
TGTGCCAGCAGCTTGAACAGGGGTTGGGAGACCGGGGAGCTGTTTTTT
>-|-|TRBV28|TRBJ1-1
CASTFEARGAFF
TGTGCCAGCACGTTTGAGGCAAGGGGAGCTTTCTTT
>TRBD1|-|TRBV6-5|TRBJ1-1
CASKGQMNTEAFF
TGTGCCAGTAAGGGACAGATGAACACTGAAGCTTTCTTT
>-|-|TRBV5-4|TRBJ1-6
CASSLDSLTPLHF
TGTGCCAGCAGCTTGGACTCACTAACACCCCTCCACTTT
>-|-|TRBV28|TRBJ1-2
CASSPGNYGYTF
TGTGCCAGCAGTCCGGGAAACTATGGCTACACCTTC
>TRBD2|-|TRBV9|TRBJ2-1
CASTVGGGRNNEQFF
TGTGCCAGCACCGTTGGGGGAGGGCGAAACAATGAGCAGTTCTTC
>TRBD1|-|TRBV6-1|TRBJ1-2
CASSEVPPGQGYGYTF
TGTGCCAGCAGTGAAGTTCCTCCGGGACAGGGGTATGGCTACACCTTC
>-|-|TRBV5-6|TRBJ2-5
CASSLVSAETQYF
TGTGCCAGCAGCTTGGTTTCGGCAGAGACCCAGTACTTC
>TRBD1|few|TRBV5-4|TRBJ1-6
CASRQGAPGNSPLHF
TGTGCCAGCAGACAGGGGGCGCCTGGGAATTCACCCCTCCACTTT
>-|-|TRBV7-9|TRBJ2-3
CASSLGTGEADTQYF
TGTGCCAGCAGCTTAGGTACGGGAGAGGCAGATACGCAGTATTTT
>-|once|TRBV5-4|TRBJ2-5
CASSSGLSETQYF
TGTGCCAGCAGCTCGGGACTGTCAGAGACCCAGTACTTC
>-|few|TRBV19|TRBJ2-7
CASSMRGVHEQYF
TGTGCCAGTAGTATGAGGGGTGTCCACGAGCAGTACTTC
>TRBD1|few|TRBV5-6|TRBJ1-5
CASSLDKGASQPQHF
TGTGCCAGCAGCTTGGATAAGGGGGCGAGTCAGCCCCAGCATTTT
>-|once|TRBV7-2|TRBJ2-5
CASSLFREETQYF
TGTGCCAGCAGTCTTTTTCGGGAGGAGACCCAGTACTTC
>-|-|TRBV4-2|TRBJ2-3
CASTPAGSSGDTQYF
TGTGCCAGCACCCCTGCTGGCAGTTCAGGGGATACGCAGTATTTT
>TRBD1|-|TRBV4-1|TRBJ1-3
CASSDGQGGSGNTIYF
TGCGCCAGCAGCGATGGGCAGGGGGGCTCTGGAAACACCATATATTTT
>-|-|TRBV6-6|TRBJ2-3
CASRVPSLGTDTQYF
TGTGCCAGCAGGGTCCCTAGCTTAGGTACAGATACGCAGTATTTT
>TRBD2|-|TRBV6-6|TRBJ2-7
CASRGLAGGGEQYF
TGTGCCAGCAGGGGACTAGCGGGAGGTGGCGAGCAGTACTTC
>-|few|TRBV2|TRBJ1-1
CASRGRTAREAFF
TGTGCCAGCAGGGGACGGACTGCCCGGGAAGCTTTCTTT
>-|-|TRBV9|TRBJ2-5
CASSVAGGRLETQYF
TGTGCCAGCAGCGTAGCTGGGGGGCGCCTAGAGACCCAGTACTTC
>TRBD1|-|TRBV9|TRBJ1-1
CASRETGTGSNTEAFF
TGTGCCAGCAGAGAAACCGGGACAGGGTCAAACACTGAAGCTTTCTTT
>-|-|TRBV5-6|TRBJ1-5
CASSWTRFGRVPSQPQHF
TGTGCCAGCAGCTGGACCCGATTCGGCAGGGTCCCGTCTCAGCCCCAGCATTTT
>TRBD2|few|TRBV9|TRBJ2-1
CASSLAGGFSNEQFF
TGTGCCAGCAGCCTAGCGGGAGGCTTCTCCAATGAGCAGTTCTTC
>-|-|TRBV5-1|TRBJ1-3
CASSYGRSSGNTIYF
TGCGCCAGCAGCTATGGACGCAGCTCTGGAAACACCATATATTTT
>-|-|TRBV19|TRBJ1-1
CASRSAMNTEAFF
TGTGCCAGTAGATCAGCCATGAACACTGAAGCTTTCTTT
>-|-|TRBV7-2|TRBJ1-1
CASSLHREATEAFF
TGTGCCAGCAGCTTACACAGGGAGGCTACTGAAGCTTTCTTT
>TRBD2|-|TRBV7-2|TRBJ2-5
CASSPERGEGETQYF
TGTGCCAGCAGCCCCGAGCGGGGGGAAGGAGAGACCCAGTACTTC
>-|few|TRBV9|TRBJ1-1
CASSPWTENTEAFF
TGTGCCAGCAGCCCCTGGACGGAGAACACTGAAGCTTTCTTT
>-|-|TRBV6-1|TRBJ1-1
CASSFGQNTEAFF
TGTGCCAGCAGTTTCGGACAGAACACTGAAGCTTTCTTT
>-|-|TRBV5-1|TRBJ2-7
CASSPNTYEQYF
TGCGCCAGCAGCCCAAACACCTACGAGCAGTACTTC
>-|-|TRBV19|TRBJ2-3
CASSTEARDTQYF
TGTGCCAGTAGTACCGAGGCGAGAGATACGCAGTATTTT
>TRBD1|-|TRBV6-5|TRBJ2-2
CASRRTGNTGELFF
TGTGCCAGCAGACGGACAGGGAACACCGGGGAGCTGTTTTTT
>-|-|TRBV30|TRBJ1-5
CAWSKIEGGLGQPQHF
TGTGCCTGGAGCAAGATCGAGGGGGGGTTGGGTCAGCCCCAGCATTTT
>-|-|TRBV9|TRBJ2-1
CASSDGKEQFF
TGTGCCAGCAGCGATGGAAAGGAGCAGTTCTTC
>-|-|TRBV9|TRBJ2-5
CASSVGTSLETQYF
TGTGCCAGCAGCGTAGGCACTAGCTTGGAGACCCAGTACTTC
>-|-|TRBV5-1|TRBJ2-7
CASRDINAYEQYF
TGCGCCAGCAGGGACATAAACGCCTACGAGCAGTACTTC
>-|few|TRBV9|TRBJ1-1
CASSGPRGRLGGTEAFF
TGTGCCAGCAGCGGACCTCGGGGTCGGTTGGGAGGCACTGAAGCTTTCTTT
>-|-|TRBV7-2|TRBJ2-7
CASSASLPQQYF
TGTGCCAGCAGCGCCTCCCTCCCCCAGCAGTACTTC
>TRBD1|-|TRBV6-5|TRBJ2-4
CASRTGVENIQYF
TGTGCCAGCAGAACAGGGGTTGAAAACATTCAGTACTTC
>-|-|TRBV6-6|TRBJ1-2
CASSYTKDYGYTF
TGTGCCAGCAGTTACACCAAGGACTATGGCTACACCTTC
>TRBD1|-|TRBV27|TRBJ1-2
CARSRDRDNLHYGYTF
TGTGCCAGGAGCAGAGACAGGGACAACCTTCACTATGGCTACACCTTC